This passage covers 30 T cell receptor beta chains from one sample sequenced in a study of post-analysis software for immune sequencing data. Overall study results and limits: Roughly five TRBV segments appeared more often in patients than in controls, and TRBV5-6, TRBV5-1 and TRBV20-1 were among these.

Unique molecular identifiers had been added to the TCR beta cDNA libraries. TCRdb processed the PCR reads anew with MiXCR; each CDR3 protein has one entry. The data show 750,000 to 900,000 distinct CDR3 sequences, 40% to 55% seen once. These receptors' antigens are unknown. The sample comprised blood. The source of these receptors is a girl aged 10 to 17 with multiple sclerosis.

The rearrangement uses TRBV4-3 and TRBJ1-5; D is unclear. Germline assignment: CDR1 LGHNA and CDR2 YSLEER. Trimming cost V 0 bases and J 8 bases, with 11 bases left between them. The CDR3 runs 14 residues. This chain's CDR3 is CASSQDATGKPQHF. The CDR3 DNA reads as TGCGCCAGCAGCCAAGATGCCACCGGGAAGCCCCAGCATTTT.

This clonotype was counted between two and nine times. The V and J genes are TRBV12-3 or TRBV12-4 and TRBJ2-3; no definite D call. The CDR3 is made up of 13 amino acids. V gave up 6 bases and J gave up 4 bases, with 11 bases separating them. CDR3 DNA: TGTGCCAGCAGACACGTGAGGCCAGATACGCAGTATTTT. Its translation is CASRHVRPDTQYF.

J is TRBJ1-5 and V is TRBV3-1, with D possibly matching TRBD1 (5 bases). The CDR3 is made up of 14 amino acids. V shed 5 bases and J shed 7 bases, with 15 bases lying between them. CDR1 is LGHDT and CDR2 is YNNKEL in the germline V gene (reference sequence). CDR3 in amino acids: CASSGRGVRQPQHF. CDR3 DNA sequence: TGTGCCAGCAGCGGGAGGGGCGTGCGACAGCCCCAGCATTTT. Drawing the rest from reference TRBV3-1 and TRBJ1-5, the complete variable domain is DTAVSQTPKYLVTQMGNDKSIKCEQNLGHDTMYWYKQDSKKFLKIMFSYNNKELIINETVPNRFSPKSPDKAHLNLHINSLELGDSAVYFCASSGRGVRQPQHFGDGTRLSIL.

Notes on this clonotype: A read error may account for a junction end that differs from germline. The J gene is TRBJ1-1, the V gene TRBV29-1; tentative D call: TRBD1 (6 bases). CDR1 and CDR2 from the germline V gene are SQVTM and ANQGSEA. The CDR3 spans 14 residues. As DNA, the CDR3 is TGCAGCGTTGAATACCGGGGCAGGGGTACTGAAACTTTCTTT. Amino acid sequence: CSVEYRGRGTETFF.

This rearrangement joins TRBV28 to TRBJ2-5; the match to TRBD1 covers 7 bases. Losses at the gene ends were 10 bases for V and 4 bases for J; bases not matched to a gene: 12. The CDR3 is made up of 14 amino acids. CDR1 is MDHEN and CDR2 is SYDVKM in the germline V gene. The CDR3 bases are TGTGCCACTCTTGGCAGGGGGTTAGGAGAGACCCAGTACTTC. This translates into CATLGRGLGETQYF. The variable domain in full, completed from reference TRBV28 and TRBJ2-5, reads DVKVTQSSRYLVKRTGEKVFLECVQDMDHENMFWYRQDPGLGLRLIYFSYDVKMKEKGDIPEGYSVSREKKERFSLILESASTNQTSMYLCATLGRGLGETQYFGPGTRLLVL.

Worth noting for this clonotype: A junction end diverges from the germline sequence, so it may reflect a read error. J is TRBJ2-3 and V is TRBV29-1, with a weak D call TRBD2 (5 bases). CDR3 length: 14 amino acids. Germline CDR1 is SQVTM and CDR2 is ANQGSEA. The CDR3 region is CSVEPPFHTDTQYF. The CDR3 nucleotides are TGTAGCGTTGAACCACCCTTCCACACAGATACGCAGTATTTT.

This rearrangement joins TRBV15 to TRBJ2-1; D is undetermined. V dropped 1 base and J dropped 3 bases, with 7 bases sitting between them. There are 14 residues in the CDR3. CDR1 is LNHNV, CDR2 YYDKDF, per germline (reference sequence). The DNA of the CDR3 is TGTGCCACCAGCAGAGCGGGTGGCTACAATGAGCAGTTCTTC. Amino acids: CATSRAGGYNEQFF.

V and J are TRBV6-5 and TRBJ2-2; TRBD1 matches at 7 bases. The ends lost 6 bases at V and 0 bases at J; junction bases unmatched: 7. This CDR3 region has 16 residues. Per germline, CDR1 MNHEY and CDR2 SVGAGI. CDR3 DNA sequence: TGTGCCAGCAGGGCCCGGACAGGAGCGAACACCGGGGAGCTGTTTTTT. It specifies CASRARTGANTGELFF.

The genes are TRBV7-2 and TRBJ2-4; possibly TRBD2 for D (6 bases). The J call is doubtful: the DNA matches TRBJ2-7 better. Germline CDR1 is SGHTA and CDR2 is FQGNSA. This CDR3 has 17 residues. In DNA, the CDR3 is TGTGCCAGCAGCTTAGCGCTTCATTTGACTAGTTCCTACGAGCAGTACTTC. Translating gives CASSLALHLTSSYEQYF.

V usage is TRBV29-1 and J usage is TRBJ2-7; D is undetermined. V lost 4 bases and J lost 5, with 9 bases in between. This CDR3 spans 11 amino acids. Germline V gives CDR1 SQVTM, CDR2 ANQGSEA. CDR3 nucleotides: TGCAGCGTTGGAGCAGGCCACGAGCAGTACTTC. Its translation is CSVGAGHEQYF.

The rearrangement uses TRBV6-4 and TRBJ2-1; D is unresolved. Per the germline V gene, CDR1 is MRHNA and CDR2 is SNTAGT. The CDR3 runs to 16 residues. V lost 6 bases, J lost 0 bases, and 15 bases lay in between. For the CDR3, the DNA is TGTGCCAGCAGAAGACACGGCGAATCCTCCTACAATGAGCAGTTCTTC. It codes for CASRRHGESSYNEQFF.

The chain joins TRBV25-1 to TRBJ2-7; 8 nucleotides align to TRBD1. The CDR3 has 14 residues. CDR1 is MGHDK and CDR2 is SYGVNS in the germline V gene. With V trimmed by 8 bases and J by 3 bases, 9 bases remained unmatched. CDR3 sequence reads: CASSTGAWNYEQYF. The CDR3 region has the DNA TGTGCCAGCTCGACAGGGGCGTGGAACTACGAGCAGTACTTC.

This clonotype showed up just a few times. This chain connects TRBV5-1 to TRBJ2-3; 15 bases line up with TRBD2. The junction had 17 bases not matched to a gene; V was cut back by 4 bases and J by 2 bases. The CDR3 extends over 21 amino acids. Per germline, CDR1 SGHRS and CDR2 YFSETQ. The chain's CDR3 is CASSDLASGTSGRILTDTQYF. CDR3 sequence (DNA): TGCGCCAGCAGCGACTTGGCTTCCGGGACTAGCGGGAGGATACTCACAGATACGCAGTATTTT.

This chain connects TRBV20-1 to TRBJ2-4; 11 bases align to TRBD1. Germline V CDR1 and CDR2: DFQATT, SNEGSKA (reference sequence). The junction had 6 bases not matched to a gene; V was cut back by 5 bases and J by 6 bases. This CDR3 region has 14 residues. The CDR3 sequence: CSAEDRGHRNIQYF. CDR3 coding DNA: TGCAGTGCTGAGGACAGGGGGCATAGAAACATTCAGTACTTC.

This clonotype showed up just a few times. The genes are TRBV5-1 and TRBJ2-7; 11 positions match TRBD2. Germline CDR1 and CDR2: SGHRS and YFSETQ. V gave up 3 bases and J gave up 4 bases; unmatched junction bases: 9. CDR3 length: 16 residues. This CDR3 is CASSSDWTSGSYEQYF. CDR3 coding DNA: TGCGCCAGCAGCTCGGATTGGACTAGCGGGTCGTACGAGCAGTACTTC.

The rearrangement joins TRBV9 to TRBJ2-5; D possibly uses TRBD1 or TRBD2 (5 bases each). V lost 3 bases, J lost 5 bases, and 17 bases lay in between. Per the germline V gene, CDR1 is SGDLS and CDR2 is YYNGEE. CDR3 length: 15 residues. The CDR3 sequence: CASSARGQGGETQYF. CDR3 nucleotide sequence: TGTGCCAGCAGCGCCAGAGGGCAGGGCGGCGAGACCCAGTACTTC.

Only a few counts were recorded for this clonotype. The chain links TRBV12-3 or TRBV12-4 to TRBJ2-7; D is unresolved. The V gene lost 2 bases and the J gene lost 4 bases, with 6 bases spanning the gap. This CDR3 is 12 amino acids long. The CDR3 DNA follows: TGTGCCAGCAGTTTAAGACTTTACGAGCAGTACTTC. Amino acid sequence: CASSLRLYEQYF.

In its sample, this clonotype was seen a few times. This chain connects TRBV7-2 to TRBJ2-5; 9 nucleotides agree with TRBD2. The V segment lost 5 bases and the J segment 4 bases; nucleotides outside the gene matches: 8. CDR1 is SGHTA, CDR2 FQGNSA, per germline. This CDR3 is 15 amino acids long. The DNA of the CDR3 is TGTGCCAGCAGCCTCAGCCCGACTAGCGGAGAGACCCAGTACTTC. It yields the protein CASSLSPTSGETQYF. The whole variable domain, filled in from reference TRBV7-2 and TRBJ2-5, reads GAGVSQSPSNKVTEKGKDVELRCDPISGHTALYWYRQSLGQGLEFLIYFQGNSAPDKSGLPSDRFSAERTGGSVSTLTIQRTQQEDSAVYLCASSLSPTSGETQYFGPGTRLLVL.

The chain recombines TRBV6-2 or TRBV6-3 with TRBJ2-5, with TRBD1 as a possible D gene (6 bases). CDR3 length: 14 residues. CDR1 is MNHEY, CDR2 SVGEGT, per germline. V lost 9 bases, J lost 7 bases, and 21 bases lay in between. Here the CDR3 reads CASQGPRSAGTQYF. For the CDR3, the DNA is TGTGCCAGTCAGGGGCCAAGAAGCGCGGGGACCCAGTACTTC.

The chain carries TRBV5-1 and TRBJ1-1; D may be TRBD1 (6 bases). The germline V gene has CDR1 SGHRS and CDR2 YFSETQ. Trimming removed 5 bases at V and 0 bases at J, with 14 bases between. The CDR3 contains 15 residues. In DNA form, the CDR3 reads TGCGCCAGCAGTTCTACAGGGAACATGAACACTGAAGCTTTCTTT. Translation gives CASSSTGNMNTEAFF.

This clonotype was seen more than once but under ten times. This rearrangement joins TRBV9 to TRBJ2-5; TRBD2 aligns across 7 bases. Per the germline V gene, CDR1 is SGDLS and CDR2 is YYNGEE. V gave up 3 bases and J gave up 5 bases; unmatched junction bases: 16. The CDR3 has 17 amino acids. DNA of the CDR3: TGTGCCAGCAGCGCATTGGGGGGGAAAGGATACAGGGAGACCCAGTACTTC. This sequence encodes CASSALGGKGYRETQYF.

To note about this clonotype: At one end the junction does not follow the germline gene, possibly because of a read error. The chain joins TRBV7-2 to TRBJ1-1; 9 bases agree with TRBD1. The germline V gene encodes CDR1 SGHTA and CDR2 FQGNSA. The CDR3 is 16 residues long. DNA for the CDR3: TGTGCCGGCAGCTTAAGGACAGGGGTCGGGAACACTGAAGCTTTCTTT. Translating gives CAGSLRTGVGNTEAFF.

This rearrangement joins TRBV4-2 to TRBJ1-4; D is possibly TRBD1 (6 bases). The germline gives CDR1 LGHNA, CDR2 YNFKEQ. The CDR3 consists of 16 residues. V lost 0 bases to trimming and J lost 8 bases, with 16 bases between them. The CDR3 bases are TGTGCCAGCAGCCAAGACAGGGGACACGAAAGAGAAAAACTGTTTTTT. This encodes CASSQDRGHEREKLFF.

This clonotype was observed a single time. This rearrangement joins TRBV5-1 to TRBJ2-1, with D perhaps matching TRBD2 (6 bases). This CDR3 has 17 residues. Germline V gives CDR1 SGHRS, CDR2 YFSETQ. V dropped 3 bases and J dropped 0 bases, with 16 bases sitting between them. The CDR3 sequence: CASSSDWRDASYNEQFF. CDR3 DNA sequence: TGCGCCAGCAGCTCGGATTGGCGGGACGCCTCCTACAATGAGCAGTTCTTC.

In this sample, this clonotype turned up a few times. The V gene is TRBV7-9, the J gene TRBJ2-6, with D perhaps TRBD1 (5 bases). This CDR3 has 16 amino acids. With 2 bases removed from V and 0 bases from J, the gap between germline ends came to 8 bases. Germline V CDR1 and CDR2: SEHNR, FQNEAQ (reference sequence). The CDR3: CASSLWGPSGANVLTF. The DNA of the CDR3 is TGTGCCAGCAGCTTATGGGGCCCCTCTGGGGCCAACGTCCTGACTTTC.

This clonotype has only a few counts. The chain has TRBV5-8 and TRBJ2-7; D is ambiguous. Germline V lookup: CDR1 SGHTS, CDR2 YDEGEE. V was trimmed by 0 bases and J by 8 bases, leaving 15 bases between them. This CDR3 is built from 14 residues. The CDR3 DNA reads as TGTGCCAGCAGCTTGGCAACTGGACCCCCTAAGCAGTACTTC. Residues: CASSLATGPPKQYF.

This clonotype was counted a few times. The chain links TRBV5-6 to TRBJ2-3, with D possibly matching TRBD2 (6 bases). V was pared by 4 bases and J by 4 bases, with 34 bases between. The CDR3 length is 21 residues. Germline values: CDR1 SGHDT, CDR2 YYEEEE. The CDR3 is CASSPRPVVRGEGLVADTQYF. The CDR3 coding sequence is TGTGCCAGCAGCCCCCGCCCCGTCGTGCGGGGCGAGGGTTTGGTCGCAGATACGCAGTATTTT.

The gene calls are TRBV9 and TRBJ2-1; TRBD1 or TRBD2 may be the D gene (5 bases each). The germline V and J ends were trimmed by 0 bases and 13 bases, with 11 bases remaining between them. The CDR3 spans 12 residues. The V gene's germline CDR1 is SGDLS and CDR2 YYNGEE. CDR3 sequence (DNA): TGTGCCAGCAGCGTAGGAGGGGTCCACCAGTTCTTC. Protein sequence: CASSVGGVHQFF.

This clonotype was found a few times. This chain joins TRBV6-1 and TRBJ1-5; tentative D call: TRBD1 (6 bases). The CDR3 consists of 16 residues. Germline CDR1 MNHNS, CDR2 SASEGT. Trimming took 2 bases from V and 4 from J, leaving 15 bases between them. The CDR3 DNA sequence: TGTGCCAGCAGTGAAACAACAGGGCCGGGGAATCAGCCCCAGCATTTT. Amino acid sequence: CASSETTGPGNQPQHF.

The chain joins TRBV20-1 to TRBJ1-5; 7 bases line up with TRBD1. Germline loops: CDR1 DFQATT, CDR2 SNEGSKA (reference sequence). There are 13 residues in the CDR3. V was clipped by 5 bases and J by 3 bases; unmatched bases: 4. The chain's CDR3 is CSAPTGPNQPQHF. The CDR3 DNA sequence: TGCAGTGCTCCGACAGGGCCCAATCAGCCCCAGCATTTT.